This T cell receptor (beta chain) was observed in a study of CD8 T cells in Susac syndrome. This CDR3 region has 14 residues. The trim removed 6 bases at V and 6 bases at J, leaving 12 bases unmatched. Germline V CDR1 and CDR2: DFQATT, SNEGSKA (reference sequence). Reverse transcription of roughly 0.5 to 1 ug RNA used random hexamers. TCRdb re-derived calls from the immunoSEQ multiplex PCR reads in MiXCR, one entry per CDR3 protein. The sample holds about 200,000 distinct CDR3 sequences, roughly 95% seen once. This clonotype was obtained from a human donor in good health. The sequencing sample was made of CD4+ T cells from PBMCs. The chain joins TRBV20-1 to TRBJ2-7; 9 nucleotides agree with TRBD1. CDR3 sequence reads: CSAELQGALSEQYF. The CDR3 nucleotides read TGCAGTGCGGAATTACAGGGGGCGCTTAGCGAGCAGTACTTC.